These 7 T cell receptor beta chains were all obtained from the same sample, sequenced in a study of shared clonotypes between healthy human individuals. Libraries were prepared by immunoSEQ multiplex PCR; TCRdb keeps only in-frame clonotypes and omits some of them. The sample gives some 2,000,000 clones, approximately 95% of which show up once; around 0.13% is in the top ten. The sequenced material came from naive CD4+ T cells sorted from blood. Subset reported: CD45RA+ positively selected. These receptors all come from a man between 18 and 29 years old in good health.

The rearrangement links TRBV6-5 to TRBJ2-5; unclear D gene. CDR3 length equals 12 residues. Deletions cut 0 bases from V and 7 bases from J, with 6 bases between. In germline, CDR1 is MNHEY, CDR2 SVGAGI. For the CDR3, the DNA is TGTGCCAGCAGTTACTCTCATGGGACCCAGTACTTC. Its protein product is CASSYSHGTQYF.

The rearrangement uses TRBV4-1 and TRBJ2-2, with a tentative D call TRBD2 (6 bases). Trimming pared 7 bases from V and 6 bases from J, leaving 18 bases between. Germline CDR1 MGHRA, CDR2 YSYEKL. The CDR3 has 15 residues. CDR3 region: CASTYGGLKAGELFF. The CDR3 nucleotides read TGCGCCAGCACCTATGGAGGGTTAAAGGCCGGGGAGCTGTTTTTT.

The J gene is TRBJ2-2, the V gene TRBV30, with a tentative D call TRBD1 (5 bases). Germline CDR1 GTSNPN, CDR2 SVGIG (reference sequence). V was cut by 2 bases and J by 6 bases, with 16 bases left in between. The CDR3 length is 15 residues. Written as DNA, the CDR3 is TGTGCCTGGAGTCCCCCCCATGGCAGGGCCGGGGAGCTGTTTTTT. Protein product: CAWSPPHGRAGELFF.

V gene TRBV10-3 combines with J gene TRBJ2-7; TRBD1 might be the D (5 bases). Looked up from germline, CDR1 is ENHRY and CDR2 is SYGVKD. With 3 bases removed from V and 3 bases from J, the gap between germline ends came to 15 bases. There are 15 residues in the CDR3. The DNA for the CDR3 is TGTGCCATCAGTGAAAGTCCAGGGAAGAGCTACGAGCAGTACTTC. Its protein is CAISESPGKSYEQYF.

This chain links TRBV28 with TRBJ2-4, with 7 nucleotides matching TRBD2. Trimming at V came to 2 bases and at J to 4 bases, leaving 5 bases not matched to a gene. Germline values: CDR1 MDHEN, CDR2 SYDVKM. The CDR3 spans 15 residues. CDR3 loop: CASSLRGEVKNIQYF. The CDR3 region has the DNA TGTGCCAGCAGTTTACGGGGGGAGGTGAAAAACATTCAGTACTTC.

The chain employs TRBV6-4 and TRBJ1-2; D remains unclear. V was cut by 5 bases and J by 0 bases, with 10 bases left in between. The germline CDR1 and CDR2 sequences are MRHNA and SNTAGT. The CDR3 covers 14 residues. The CDR3, as DNA: TGTGCCAGCAGTAGTGGGCCGCCTAACTATGGCTACACCTTC. It translates to CASSSGPPNYGYTF.

This clone was recorded once. The chain joins TRBV7-2 to TRBJ2-3; 8 bases align to TRBD1. The CDR3 totals 15 residues. The V gene's germline CDR1 is SGHTA and CDR2 FQGNSA. J gave up 5 bases and V 5 bases, and 9 bases lay outside the gene matches. The CDR3 DNA is TGTGCCAGCAGCCCCGGCGACAGGGGTAGAGATACGCAGTATTTT. Translation gives CASSPGDRGRDTQYF.